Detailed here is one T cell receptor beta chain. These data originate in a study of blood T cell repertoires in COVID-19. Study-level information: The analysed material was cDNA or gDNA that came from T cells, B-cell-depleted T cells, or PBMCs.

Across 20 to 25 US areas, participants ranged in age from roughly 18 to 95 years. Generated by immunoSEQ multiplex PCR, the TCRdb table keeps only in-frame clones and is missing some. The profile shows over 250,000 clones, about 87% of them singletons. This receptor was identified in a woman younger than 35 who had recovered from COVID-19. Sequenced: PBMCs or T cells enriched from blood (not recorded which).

CDR3 loop: CASSLDRGSSGNTIYF. Here the CDR3 DNA reads TGTGCCAGCAGCTTAGACAGGGGGTCCTCTGGAAACACCATATATTTT. The chain couples TRBV11-3 to TRBJ1-3; 7 positions agree with TRBD1. CDR1 and CDR2 (germline): SGHNT, YENEEA. This CDR3 has 16 amino acids. Trimming at V came to 0 bases and at J to 0 bases, leaving 2 bases not matched to a gene.